A selection of T cell receptor beta chains follows, all from one sample in a study of CD8 T cells in ankylosing spondylitis. TCRdb ran MiXCR on the 5' RACE reads and lists one entry per CDR3 protein. The sample comprises about 220,000 distinct CDR3 sequences, about 10% of which are singletons, and approximately 20% rests with the top ten. The specimen sequenced was blood, either unsorted or a sorted T cell fraction (not recorded which). The source of these receptors is a male donor with ankylosing spondylitis or in good health (not recorded which). Both conserved end residues are part of each CDR3. A D gene is named only where the DNA matches it firmly. Part of the rows lack a size; the others show once, few, many or a class for expanded clones.

TGTGCCAGCATTGGGTTATCGGAAAAACTGTTTTTT,CASIGLSEKLFF,NA,NA,TRBV12-3/TRBV12-4,TRBJ1-4
TGCGCCAGCAGCTTGGGGTTGTCGGGGGGAGATCAGGCTTTCTTT,CASSLGLSGGDQAFF,few,NA,TRBV5-1,TRBJ1-1
TGTGCCAGCAGGGCGGGACAGGGTACGCTTCAGCCCCAGCATTTT,CASRAGQGTLQPQHF,many,TRBD1,TRBV12-3/TRBV12-4,TRBJ1-5
TGCGCCAGCAGCTTGACGGCCACAGGGGGCCACTCCGCGTATTCCCAGCATTTT,CASSLTATGGHSAYSQHF,few,TRBD1,TRBV5-1,TRBJ1-5
TGCAGCGTGGTGGAGAGCACAGATACGCAGTATTTT,CSVVESTDTQYF,NA,NA,TRBV29-1,TRBJ2-3
TGCAGTGCTAGTGGGACTAGCCCTGGGAATGAGCAGTTCTTC,CSASGTSPGNEQFF,many,TRBD2,TRBV20-1,TRBJ2-1
TGTGCCAGTAGTATTTGGGCGGGGGGCGAAAACAATGAGCAGTTCTTC,CASSIWAGGENNEQFF,few,TRBD2,TRBV19,TRBJ2-1
TGTGCCAGCAGCCTTCGACAGGGGGAGCAGCCCCAGCATTTT,CASSLRQGEQPQHF,many,TRBD1,TRBV12-3/TRBV12-4,TRBJ1-5
TGCAGCGGCCGGAGGGGACCTGGGCCCGTGGGCACTGGAAACACCATATATTTT,CSGRRGPGPVGTGNTIYF,NA,NA,TRBV29-1,TRBJ1-3
TGCGCCAGCAGCTTGGACCCGGGGCAGGGCAATCAGCCCCAGCATTTT,CASSLDPGQGNQPQHF,many,NA,TRBV5-1,TRBJ1-5
TGTGCCAGCAGCCCAGGGGATAGCAATCAGCCCCAGCATTTT,CASSPGDSNQPQHF,many,NA,TRBV9,TRBJ1-5
TGTGCCAGCAGCCAAGACTCGGGAAGGTTTCAGCCCCAGCATTTT,CASSQDSGRFQPQHF,few,NA,TRBV3-1,TRBJ1-5
TGTGCCAGCAGCTTAGAAGTTGCGGCTACCTATAATTCACCCCTCCACTTT,CASSLEVAATYNSPLHF,few,NA,TRBV7-6,TRBJ1-6